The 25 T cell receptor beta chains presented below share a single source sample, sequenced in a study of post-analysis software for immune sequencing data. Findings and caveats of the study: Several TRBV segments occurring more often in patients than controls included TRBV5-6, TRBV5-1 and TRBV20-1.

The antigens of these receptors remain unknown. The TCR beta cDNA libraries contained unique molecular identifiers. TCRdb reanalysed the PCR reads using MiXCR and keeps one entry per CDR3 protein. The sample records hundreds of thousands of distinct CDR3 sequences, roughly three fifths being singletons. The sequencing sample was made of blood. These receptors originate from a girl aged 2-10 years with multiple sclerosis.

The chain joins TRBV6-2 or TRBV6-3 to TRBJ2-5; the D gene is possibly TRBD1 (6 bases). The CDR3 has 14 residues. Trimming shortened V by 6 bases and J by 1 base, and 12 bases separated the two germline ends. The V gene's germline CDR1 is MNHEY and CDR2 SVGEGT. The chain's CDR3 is CASSHGQSQETQYF. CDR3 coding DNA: TGTGCCAGCAGCCACGGACAGTCCCAAGAGACCCAGTACTTC.

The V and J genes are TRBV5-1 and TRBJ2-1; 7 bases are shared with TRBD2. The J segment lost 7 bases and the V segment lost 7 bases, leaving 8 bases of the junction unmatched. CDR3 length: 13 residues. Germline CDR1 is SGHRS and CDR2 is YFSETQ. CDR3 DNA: TGCGCCAGCGCGGGGGACGGTTGGAATGAGCAGTTCTTC. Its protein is CASAGDGWNEQFF.

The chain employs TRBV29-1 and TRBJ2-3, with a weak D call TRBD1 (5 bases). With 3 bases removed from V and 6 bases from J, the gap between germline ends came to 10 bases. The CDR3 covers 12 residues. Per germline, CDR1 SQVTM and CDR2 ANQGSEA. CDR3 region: CSVETAPDTQYF. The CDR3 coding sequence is TGCAGCGTTGAGACAGCCCCGGATACGCAGTATTTT.

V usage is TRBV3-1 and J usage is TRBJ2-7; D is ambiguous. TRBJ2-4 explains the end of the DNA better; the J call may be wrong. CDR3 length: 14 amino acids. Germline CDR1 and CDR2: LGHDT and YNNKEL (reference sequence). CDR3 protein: CASSQDSAKNIQYF. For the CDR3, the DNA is TGTGCCAGCAGCCAAGATTCCGCCAAAAACATTCAGTACTTC.

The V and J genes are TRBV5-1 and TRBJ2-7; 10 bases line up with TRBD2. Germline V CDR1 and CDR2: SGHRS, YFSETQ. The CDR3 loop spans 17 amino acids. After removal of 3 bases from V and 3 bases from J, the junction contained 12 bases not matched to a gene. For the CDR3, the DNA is TGCGCCAGCAGCTCGAAGAAGAGGACTAGCGGCTTCTACGAGCAGTACTTC. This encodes CASSSKKRTSGFYEQYF.

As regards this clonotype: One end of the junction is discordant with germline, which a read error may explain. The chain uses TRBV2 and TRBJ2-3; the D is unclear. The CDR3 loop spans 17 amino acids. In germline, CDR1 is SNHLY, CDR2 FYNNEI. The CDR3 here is CVSSDPTDPTSTDTQYF. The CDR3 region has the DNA TGTGTCAGCAGTGATCCTACTGATCCGACTAGCACAGATACGCAGTATTTT.

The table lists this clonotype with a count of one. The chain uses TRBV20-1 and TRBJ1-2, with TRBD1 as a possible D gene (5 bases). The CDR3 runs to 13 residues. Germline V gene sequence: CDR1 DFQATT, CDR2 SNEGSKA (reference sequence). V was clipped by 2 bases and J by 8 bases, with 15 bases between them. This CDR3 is CSARSQEAGGYTF. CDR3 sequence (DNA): TGCAGTGCTAGATCCCAGGAGGCAGGGGGCTACACCTTC.

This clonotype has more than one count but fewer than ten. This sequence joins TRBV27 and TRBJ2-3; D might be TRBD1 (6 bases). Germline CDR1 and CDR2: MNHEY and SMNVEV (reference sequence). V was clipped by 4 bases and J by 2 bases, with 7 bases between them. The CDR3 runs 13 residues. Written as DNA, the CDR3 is TGTGCCAGCAGTTGGACAGCCACAGATACGCAGTATTTT. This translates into CASSWTATDTQYF.

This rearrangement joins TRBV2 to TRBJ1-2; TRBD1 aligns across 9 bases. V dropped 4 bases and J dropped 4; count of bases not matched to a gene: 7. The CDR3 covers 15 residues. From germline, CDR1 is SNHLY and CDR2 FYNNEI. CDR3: CASSAGTGSLYGYTF. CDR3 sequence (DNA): TGTGCCAGCAGTGCCGGGACAGGGAGCCTCTATGGCTACACCTTC.

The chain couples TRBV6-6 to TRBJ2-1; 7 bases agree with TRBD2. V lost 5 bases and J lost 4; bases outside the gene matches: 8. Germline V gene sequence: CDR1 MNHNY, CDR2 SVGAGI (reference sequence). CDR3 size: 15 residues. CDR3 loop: CASSPEPGLYNEQFF. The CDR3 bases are TGTGCCAGCAGTCCAGAGCCGGGACTATACAATGAGCAGTTCTTC.

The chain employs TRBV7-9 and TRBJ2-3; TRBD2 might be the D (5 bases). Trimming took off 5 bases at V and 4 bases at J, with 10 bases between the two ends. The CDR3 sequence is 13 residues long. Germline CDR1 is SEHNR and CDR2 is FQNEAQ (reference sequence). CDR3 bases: TGTGCCAGCAGCACCGGGGTCTCAGATACGCAGTATTTT. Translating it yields CASSTGVSDTQYF.

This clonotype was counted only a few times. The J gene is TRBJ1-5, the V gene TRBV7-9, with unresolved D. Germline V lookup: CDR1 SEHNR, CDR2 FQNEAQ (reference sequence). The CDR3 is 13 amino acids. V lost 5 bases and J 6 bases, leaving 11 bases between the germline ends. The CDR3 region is CASSVGPGQPQHF. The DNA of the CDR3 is TGTGCCAGCAGCGTAGGGCCGGGTCAGCCCCAGCATTTT.

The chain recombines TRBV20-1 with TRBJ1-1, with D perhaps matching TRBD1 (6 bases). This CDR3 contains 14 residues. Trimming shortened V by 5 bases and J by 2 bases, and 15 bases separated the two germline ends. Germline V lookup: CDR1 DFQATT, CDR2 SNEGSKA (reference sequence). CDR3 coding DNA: TGCAGTGCTTCCCGGGGGGGGCGCAACACTGAAGCTTTCTTT. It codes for CSASRGGRNTEAFF.

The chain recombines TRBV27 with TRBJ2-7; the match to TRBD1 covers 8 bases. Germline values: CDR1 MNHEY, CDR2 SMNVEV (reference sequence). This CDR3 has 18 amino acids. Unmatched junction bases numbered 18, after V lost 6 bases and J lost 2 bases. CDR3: CASSPLGPRQGSTYEQYF. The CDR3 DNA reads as TGTGCCAGCAGCCCCCTTGGGCCCAGACAGGGGAGCACCTACGAGCAGTACTTC.

The CDR3 is CSARQGLTDTQYF. As DNA, the CDR3 is TGCAGCGCTAGACAGGGTTTGACAGATACGCAGTATTTT. J is TRBJ2-3 and V is TRBV29-1, with 7 positions matching TRBD1. V lost 7 bases and J lost 3; bases outside the gene matches: 7. Germline lookup yields CDR1 SQVTM and CDR2 ANQGSEA. The CDR3 runs to 13 residues.

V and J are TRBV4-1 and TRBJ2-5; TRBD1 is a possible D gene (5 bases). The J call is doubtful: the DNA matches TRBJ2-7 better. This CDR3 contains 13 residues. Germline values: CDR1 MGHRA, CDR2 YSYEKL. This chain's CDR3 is CASSHFQGYEQYF. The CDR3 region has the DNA TGCGCCAGCAGCCACTTCCAGGGATACGAGCAGTACTTC.

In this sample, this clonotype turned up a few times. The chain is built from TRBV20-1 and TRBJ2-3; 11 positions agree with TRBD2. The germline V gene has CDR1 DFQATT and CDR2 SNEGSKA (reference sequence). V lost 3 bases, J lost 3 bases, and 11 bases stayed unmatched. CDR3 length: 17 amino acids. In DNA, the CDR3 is TGCAGTGCTAGTGACCTACTAGCGGGGGTTGGGACAGATACGCAGTATTTT. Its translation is CSASDLLAGVGTDTQYF.

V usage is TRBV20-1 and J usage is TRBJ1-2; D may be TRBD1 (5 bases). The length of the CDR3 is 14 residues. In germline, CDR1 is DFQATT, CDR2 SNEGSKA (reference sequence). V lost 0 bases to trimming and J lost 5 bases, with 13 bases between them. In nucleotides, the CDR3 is TGCAGTGCTAGAGATCAAGGGGCGCTATATGGCTACACCTTC. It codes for CSARDQGALYGYTF.

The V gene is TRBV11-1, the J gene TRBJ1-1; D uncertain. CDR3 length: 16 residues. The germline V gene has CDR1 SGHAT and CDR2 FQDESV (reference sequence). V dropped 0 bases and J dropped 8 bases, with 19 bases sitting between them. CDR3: CASSLAQRRAEREAFF. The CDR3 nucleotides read TGTGCCAGCAGCTTAGCGCAGAGGAGGGCAGAGAGAGAAGCTTTCTTT.

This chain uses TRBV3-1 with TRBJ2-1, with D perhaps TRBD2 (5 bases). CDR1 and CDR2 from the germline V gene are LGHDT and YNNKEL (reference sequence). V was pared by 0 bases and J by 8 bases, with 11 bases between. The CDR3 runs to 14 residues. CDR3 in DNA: TGTGCCAGCAGCCAAGATCAAGGGCGGGATGAGCAGTTCTTC. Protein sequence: CASSQDQGRDEQFF.

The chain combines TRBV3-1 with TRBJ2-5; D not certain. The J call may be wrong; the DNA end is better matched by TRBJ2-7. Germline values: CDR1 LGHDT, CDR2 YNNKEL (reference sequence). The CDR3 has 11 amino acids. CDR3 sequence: CASSRFYEQYF. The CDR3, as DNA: TGTGCCAGCAGCCGCTTCTACGAGCAGTACTTC.

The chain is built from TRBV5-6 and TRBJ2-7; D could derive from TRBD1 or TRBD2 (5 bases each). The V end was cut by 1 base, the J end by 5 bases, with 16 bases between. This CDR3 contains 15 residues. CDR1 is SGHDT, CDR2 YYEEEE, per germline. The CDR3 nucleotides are TGTGCCAGCAGCTTGTGGGACCCCCTCCAAAACGAGCAGTACTTC. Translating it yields CASSLWDPLQNEQYF.

CDR3 amino acids: CASKPWTAKNIQYF. In DNA, the CDR3 is TGTGCCAGCAAACCCTGGACCGCCAAAAACATTCAGTACTTC. This chain links TRBV27 with TRBJ2-4; D is unclear. Trimming removed 7 bases from V and 1 base from J, with 11 bases in between. This CDR3 comprises 14 residues. Germline V gene data show CDR1 as MNHEY and CDR2 as SMNVEV (reference sequence).

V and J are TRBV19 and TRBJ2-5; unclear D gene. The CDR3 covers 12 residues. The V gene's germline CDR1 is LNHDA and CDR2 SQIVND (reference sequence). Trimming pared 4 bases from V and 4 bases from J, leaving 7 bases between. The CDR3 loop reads CASSNLVETQYF. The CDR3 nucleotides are TGTGCCAGTAGTAATCTGGTAGAGACCCAGTACTTC.

CDR3 nucleotides: TGTGCCAGCATCTATGAGGAGACCCAGTACTTC. Amino acid sequence: CASIYEETQYF. The V and J genes are TRBV2 and TRBJ2-5; D remains ambiguous. Trimming pared 7 bases from V and 5 bases from J, leaving 8 bases between. In germline, CDR1 is SNHLY, CDR2 FYNNEI. The CDR3 loop spans 11 amino acids.